Only a few counts were recorded for the clone carrying this T cell receptor beta chain. This CDR3 region has 16 residues. The J segment lost 8 bases and the V segment lost 4 bases, leaving 8 bases of the junction unmatched. Germline lookup yields CDR1 LGHNA and CDR2 YNFKEQ. Methods used by the authors: Cell counts per sample came from amplifying reference gene primers. Profiling relied on immunoSEQ multiplex PCR, and the TCRdb table lists in-frame clones only, not all of them. Clone size and the V and J calls come from that table; the DNA yielded D and trimming. The sample lists more than 80,000 clones; roughly four fifths were seen once. This record belongs to a study of blood T cell repertoires in COVID-19. At the level of the study: The origin of the acute and convalescent COVID-19 samples was the United States, Italy and Spain. The analysed material was cDNA or gDNA that came from T cells, B-cell-depleted T cells, or PBMCs.

Sequenced input: peripheral blood. This TCR came from a woman between 55 and 75 years old with acute or convalescent COVID-19. The genes are TRBV4-2 and TRBJ2-2; 12 bases are a match to TRBD2. The CDR3 region is CASSPPQLAGGGELFF. The CDR3, as DNA: TGTGCCAGCAGCCCCCCCCAACTAGCGGGGGGAGGGGAGCTGTTTTTT.